This T cell receptor (beta chain) was identified during a study of cytomegalovirus exposure and HLA in healthy donors. The study's findings and limits: Further analysis, carried out later, found HLA-associated TCR beta chains more clonally expanded than equally common other chains. Later findings reportedly placed an Asian-associated ancestry cluster below the approximately 670-donor mean for N-insertions.

The V gene end was trimmed by 2 bases and the J gene end by 6 bases; junction bases not matched to a gene: 8. Germline V lookup: CDR1 SGDLS, CDR2 YYNGEE. The CDR3 loop spans 14 amino acids. The table lists this clone with a count of one. No antigen is known for it. Primers for the PCR totalled 60 Vbeta and 13 Jbeta. Here immunoSEQ multiplex PCR was the method, and the copy in TCRdb shows in-frame clones only, minus some. The profile covers 100,000 to 150,000 clones, with 83% appearing a single time and 3.6% taken by the ten largest. The chain links TRBV9 to TRBJ2-7; the match to TRBD1 covers 7 bases. This TCR came from a woman between 40 and 50 years old in good health and CMV-seropositive. The sequenced sample consisted of PBMCs. The CDR3 DNA is TGTGCCAGCAGCGTTGGGACAGCCCAAAGCGAGCAGTACTTC. Residues: CASSVGTAQSEQYF.